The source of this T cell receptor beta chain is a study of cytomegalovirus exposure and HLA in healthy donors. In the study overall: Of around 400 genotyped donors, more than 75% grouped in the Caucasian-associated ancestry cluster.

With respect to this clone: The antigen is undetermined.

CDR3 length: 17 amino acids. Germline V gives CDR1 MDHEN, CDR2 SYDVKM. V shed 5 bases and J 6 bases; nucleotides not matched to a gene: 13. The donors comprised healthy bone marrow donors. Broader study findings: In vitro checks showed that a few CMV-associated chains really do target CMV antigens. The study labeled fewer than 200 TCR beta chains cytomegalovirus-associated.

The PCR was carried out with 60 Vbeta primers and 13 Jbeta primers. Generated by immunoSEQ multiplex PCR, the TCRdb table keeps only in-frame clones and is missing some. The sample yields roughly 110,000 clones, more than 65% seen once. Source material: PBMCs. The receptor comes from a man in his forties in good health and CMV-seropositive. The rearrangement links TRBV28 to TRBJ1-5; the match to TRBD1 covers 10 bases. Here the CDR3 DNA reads TGTGCCAGCAGTCCGTCCCACGGGACAGGGGTGGCTCAGCCCCAGCATTTT. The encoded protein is CASSPSHGTGVAQPQHF.